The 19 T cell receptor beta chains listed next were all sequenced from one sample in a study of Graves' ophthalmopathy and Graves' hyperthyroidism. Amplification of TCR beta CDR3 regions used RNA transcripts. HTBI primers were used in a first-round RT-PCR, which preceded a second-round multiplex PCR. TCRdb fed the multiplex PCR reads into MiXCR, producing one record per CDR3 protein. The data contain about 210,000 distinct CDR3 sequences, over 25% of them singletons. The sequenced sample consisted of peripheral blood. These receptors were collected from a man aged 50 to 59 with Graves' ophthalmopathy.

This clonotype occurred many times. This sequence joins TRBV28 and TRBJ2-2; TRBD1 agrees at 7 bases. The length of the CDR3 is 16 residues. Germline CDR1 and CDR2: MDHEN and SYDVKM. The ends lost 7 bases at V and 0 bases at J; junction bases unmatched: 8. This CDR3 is CASILGGQTNTGELFF. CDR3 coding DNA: TGTGCCAGCATCCTAGGGGGACAGACGAACACCGGGGAGCTGTTTTTT.

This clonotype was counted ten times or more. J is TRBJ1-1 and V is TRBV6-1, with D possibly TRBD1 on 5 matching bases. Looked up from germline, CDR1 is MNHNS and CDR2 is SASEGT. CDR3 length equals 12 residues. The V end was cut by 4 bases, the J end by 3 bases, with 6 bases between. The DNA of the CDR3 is TGTGCCAGCAGTGTGGGGGACACTGAAGCTTTCTTT. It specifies CASSVGDTEAFF.

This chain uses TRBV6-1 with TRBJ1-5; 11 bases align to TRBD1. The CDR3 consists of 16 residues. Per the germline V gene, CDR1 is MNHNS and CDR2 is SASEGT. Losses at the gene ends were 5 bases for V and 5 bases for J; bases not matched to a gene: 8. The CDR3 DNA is TGTGCCAGCAGTAAGGACAGGGGGCCACGGGATCAGCCCCAGCATTTT. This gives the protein CASSKDRGPRDQPQHF.

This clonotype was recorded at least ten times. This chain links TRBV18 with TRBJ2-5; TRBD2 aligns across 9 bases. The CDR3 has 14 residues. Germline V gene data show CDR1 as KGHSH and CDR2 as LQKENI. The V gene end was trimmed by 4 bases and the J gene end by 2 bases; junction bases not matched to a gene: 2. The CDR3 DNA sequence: TGTGCCAGCTCACGACTAGCGGTGCAAGAGACCCAGTACTTC. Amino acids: CASSRLAVQETQYF.

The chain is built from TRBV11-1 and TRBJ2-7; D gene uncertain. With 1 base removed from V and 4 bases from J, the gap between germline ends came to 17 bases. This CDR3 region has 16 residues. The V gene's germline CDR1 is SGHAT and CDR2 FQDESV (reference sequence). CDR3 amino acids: CASSLVTQPLGYEQYF. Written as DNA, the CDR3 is TGTGCCAGCAGCTTAGTAACCCAGCCCCTTGGATACGAGCAGTACTTC.

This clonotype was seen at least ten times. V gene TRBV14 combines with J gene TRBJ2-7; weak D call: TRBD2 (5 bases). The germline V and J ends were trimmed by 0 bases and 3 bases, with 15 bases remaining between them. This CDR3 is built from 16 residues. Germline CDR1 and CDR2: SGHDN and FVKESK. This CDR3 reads CASSQDVGASLYEQYF. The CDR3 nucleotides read TGTGCCAGCAGCCAAGATGTGGGAGCAAGCCTCTACGAGCAGTACTTC.

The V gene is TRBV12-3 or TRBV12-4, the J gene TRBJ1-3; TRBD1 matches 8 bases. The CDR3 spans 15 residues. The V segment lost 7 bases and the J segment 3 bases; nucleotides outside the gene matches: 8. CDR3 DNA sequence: TGTGCCAGCACCAAACCGGACAGGGTTGGAAACACCATATATTTT. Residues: CASTKPDRVGNTIYF.

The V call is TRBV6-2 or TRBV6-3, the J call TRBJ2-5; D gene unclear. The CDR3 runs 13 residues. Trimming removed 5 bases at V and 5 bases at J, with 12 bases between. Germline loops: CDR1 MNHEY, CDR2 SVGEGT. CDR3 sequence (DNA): TGTGCCAGCAGTGCATACTACGGGGAGACCCAGTACTTC. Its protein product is CASSAYYGETQYF.

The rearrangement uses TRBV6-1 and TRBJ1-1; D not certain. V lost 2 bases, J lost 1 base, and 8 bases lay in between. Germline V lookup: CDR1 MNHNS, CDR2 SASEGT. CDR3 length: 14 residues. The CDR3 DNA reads TGTGCCAGCAGTGAAAACCTGGCGAACACTGAAGCTTTCTTT. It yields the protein CASSENLANTEAFF.

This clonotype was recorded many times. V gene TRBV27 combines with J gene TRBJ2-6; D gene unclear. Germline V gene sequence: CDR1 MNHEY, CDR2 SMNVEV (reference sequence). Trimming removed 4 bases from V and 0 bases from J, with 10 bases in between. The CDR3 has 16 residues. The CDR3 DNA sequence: TGTGCCAGCAGTTCCCGACGGGCCTCTGGGGCCAACGTCCTGACTTTC. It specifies CASSSRRASGANVLTF.

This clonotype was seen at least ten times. DNA of the CDR3: TGTGCCAGCTCACCAACCGGGGGCGAGAGCTATGGCTACACCTTC. It is translated as CASSPTGGESYGYTF. J is TRBJ1-2 and V is TRBV18; tentatively, D is TRBD1 (6 bases). There are 15 residues in the CDR3. V was pared by 2 bases and J by 4 bases, with 14 bases between. Germline V CDR1 and CDR2: KGHSH, LQKENI.

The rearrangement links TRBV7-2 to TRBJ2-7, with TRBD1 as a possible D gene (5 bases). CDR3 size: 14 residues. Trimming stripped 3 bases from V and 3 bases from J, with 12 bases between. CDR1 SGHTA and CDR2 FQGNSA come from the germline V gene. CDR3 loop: CASSLAHRNYEQYF. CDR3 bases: TGTGCCAGCAGCTTGGCGCACAGGAACTACGAGCAGTACTTC.

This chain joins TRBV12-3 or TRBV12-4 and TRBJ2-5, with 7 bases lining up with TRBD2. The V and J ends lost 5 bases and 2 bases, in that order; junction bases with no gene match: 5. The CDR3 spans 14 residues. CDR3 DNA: TGTGCCAGCAGTATAAGACTAGCACAAGAGACCCAGTACTTC. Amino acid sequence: CASSIRLAQETQYF.

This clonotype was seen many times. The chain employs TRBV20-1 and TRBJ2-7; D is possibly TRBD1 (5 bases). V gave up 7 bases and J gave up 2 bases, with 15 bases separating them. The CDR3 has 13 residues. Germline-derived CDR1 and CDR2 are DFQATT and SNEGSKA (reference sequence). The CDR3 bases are TGCAGTGTGGGGCAGGGAATCGCCTACGAGCAGTACTTC. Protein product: CSVGQGIAYEQYF.

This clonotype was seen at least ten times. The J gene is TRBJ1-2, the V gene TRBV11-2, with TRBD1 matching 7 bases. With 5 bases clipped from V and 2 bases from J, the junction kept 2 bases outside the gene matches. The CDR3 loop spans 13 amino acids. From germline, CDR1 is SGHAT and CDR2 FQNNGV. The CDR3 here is CASSTDRNYGYTF. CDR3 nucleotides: TGTGCCAGCAGCACGGACAGGAACTATGGCTACACCTTC.

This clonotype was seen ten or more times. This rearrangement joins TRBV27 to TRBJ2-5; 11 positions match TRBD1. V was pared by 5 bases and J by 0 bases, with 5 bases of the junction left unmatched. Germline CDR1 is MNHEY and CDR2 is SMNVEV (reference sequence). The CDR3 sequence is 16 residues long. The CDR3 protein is CASSNRDRGYQETQYF. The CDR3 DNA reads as TGTGCCAGCAGTAACCGGGACAGGGGGTACCAAGAGACCCAGTACTTC.

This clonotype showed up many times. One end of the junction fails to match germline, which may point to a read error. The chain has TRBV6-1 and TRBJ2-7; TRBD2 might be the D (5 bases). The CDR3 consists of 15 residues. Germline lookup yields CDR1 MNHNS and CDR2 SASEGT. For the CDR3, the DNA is TGTGCCAGCAGTCAAGCGGAGTATACCAACTACGAGCAGTACTTC. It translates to CASSQAEYTNYEQYF.

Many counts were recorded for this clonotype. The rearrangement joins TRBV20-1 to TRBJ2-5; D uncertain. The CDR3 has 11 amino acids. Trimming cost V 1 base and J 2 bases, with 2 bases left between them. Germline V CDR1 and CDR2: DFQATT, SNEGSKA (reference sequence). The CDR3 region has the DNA TGCAGTGCTAGAGGACAAGAGACCCAGTACTTC. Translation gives CSARGQETQYF.

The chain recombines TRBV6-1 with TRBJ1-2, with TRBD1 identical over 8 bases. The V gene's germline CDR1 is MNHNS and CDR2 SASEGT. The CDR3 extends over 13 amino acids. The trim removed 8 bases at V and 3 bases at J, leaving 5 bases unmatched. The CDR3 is CASADRAHYGYTF. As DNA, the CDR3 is TGTGCCAGCGCGGACAGGGCCCACTATGGCTACACCTTC.